This entry is about one T cell receptor beta chain. The antigen remains unidentified. These data are taken from a study of CD4 T cells in relation to SARS-CoV-2 and coronaviruses. Turning to the study itself: TCR beta CDR3s were sequenced after roughly 10-day antigen culture of PBMCs.

In germline, CDR1 is SGHRS, CDR2 YFSETQ. Trimming took 1 base from V and 2 from J; bases not matched to a gene: 2. This CDR3 is 15 amino acids long. Study results and caveats: Crossreactivity was assessed only for spike protein, not other viral proteins.

Here immunoSEQ multiplex PCR was the method, and the copy in TCRdb shows in-frame clones only, minus some. Here the sample spans around 23,000 clones, around four fifths being singletons. CD4+ T cells from unexposed donors were obtained before the COVID-19 pandemic (2011-2018). The cells were cultured for 10 days before CD4+ T cells were isolated. Testing used SARS-CoV-2 S/N and four cold-coronavirus spikes on unexposed-donor CD4+ T cells, cells permitting. The receptor comes from a human donor in good health. Sequenced material: CD4+ T cells from PBMCs, cultured in vitro. This chain uses TRBV5-1 with TRBJ2-1; 8 bases are a match to TRBD2. The CDR3: CASSLTSGTYNEQFF. Written as DNA, the CDR3 is TGCGCCAGCAGCTTGACTAGCGGAACCTACAATGAGCAGTTCTTC.